The rows below give T cell receptor beta chains drawn from one sample of a study of regulatory T cells in long-lasting Graves disease. TCRdb redid the calling of the multiplex PCR reads with MiXCR, one entry per CDR3 protein. The repertoire has 550,000 to 700,000 distinct CDR3 sequences, about 16% of them found once; the top ten carry around 12%. A further study also used this sample, focusing on T cells in Graves' hyperthyroidism and ophthalmopathy.

The sequences come from peripheral blood mononuclear cells (PBMCs), collected at new diagnosis, from a patient treated with antithyroid drugs. All receptors come from a man aged 18 to 35 with Graves disease. Each CDR3 is given with its conserved first and last residue. A D gene is named only where the DNA matches it firmly. The listing skips clone size in some rows; elsewhere it reads once, few, many or a size class.

abundance	d_gene	v_gene	j_gene	CDR3aa	CDR3nt
-	TRBD1	TRBV5-1	TRBJ2-5	CASSLAGQGRIQETQYF	TGCGCCAGCAGCTTGGCCGGACAGGGGAGGATCCAAGAGACCCAGTACTTC
few	TRBD2	TRBV7-3	TRBJ2-1	CASSLTSGPNNEQFF	TGTGCCAGCAGCCTAACTAGCGGGCCAAACAATGAGCAGTTCTTC
many	-	TRBV15	TRBJ2-7	CATSMGRYEQYF	TGTGCCACCAGTATGGGACGCTACGAGCAGTACTTC
few	-	TRBV5-1	TRBJ2-7	CASSQMLAYEQYF	TGCGCCAGCTCCCAGATGCTCGCCTACGAGCAGTACTTC
few	TRBD1	TRBV27	TRBJ1-1	CASSLFGARATGLNTEAFF	TGTGCCAGCAGTTTATTCGGGGCGCGGGCGACAGGGCTGAACACTGAAGCTTTCTTT
many	-	TRBV6-1	TRBJ2-3	CASRRGDAGDTQYF	TGTGCCAGCAGGAGGGGGGATGCGGGAGATACGCAGTATTTT
few	-	TRBV10-3	TRBJ2-1	CAISGGGGSYNEQFF	TGTGCCATCAGTGGGGGAGGGGGCTCCTACAATGAGCAGTTCTTC
few	-	TRBV20-1	TRBJ1-5	CSARGPRGGAHQPQHF	TGCAGTGCTAGAGGCCCCCGGGGAGGGGCACATCAGCCCCAGCATTTT
few	TRBD2	TRBV20-1	TRBJ2-1	CSAPPLAGAYNEQFF	TGCAGTGCGCCTCCACTAGCGGGAGCCTACAATGAGCAGTTCTTC
many	-	TRBV10-3	TRBJ1-1	CAISELIQGNTEAFF	TGTGCCATCAGTGAGTTAATACAGGGGAACACTGAAGCTTTCTTT
many	TRBD1	TRBV30	TRBJ2-5	CAWSPTDRGTYF	TGTGCCTGGAGTCCCACAGACAGGGGGACTTACTTC
-	TRBD1	TRBV3-1	TRBJ1-1	CASSRWTGGTEAFF	TGTGCCAGCAGCCGATGGACAGGGGGAACTGAAGCTTTCTTT
-	TRBD2	TRBV9	TRBJ2-7	CASSASGPYEQYF	TGTGCCAGCAGCGCTAGCGGACCCTACGAGCAGTACTTC
few	-	TRBV19	TRBJ1-5	CASSIVGRDQPQHF	TGTGCCAGTAGTATTGTCGGTAGGGACCAGCCCCAGCATTTT
-	-	TRBV19	TRBJ1-5	CASSISDRAPQHF	TGTGCCAGTAGTATAAGCGACAGAGCGCCCCAGCATTTT
-	TRBD2	TRBV12-5	TRBJ2-5	CASGGPGLAGVLETQYF	TGTGCTAGTGGGGGGCCGGGACTAGCGGGAGTTTTAGAGACCCAGTACTTC
many	-	TRBV28	TRBJ2-1	CASLSGGSYNEQFF	TGTGCCAGCCTCTCGGGTGGCTCCTACAATGAGCAGTTCTTC
many	TRBD2	TRBV20-1	TRBJ2-7	CSASWSLAGYYEQYF	TGCAGTGCTAGTTGGTCCCTAGCGGGATACTACGAGCAGTACTTC
many	TRBD2	TRBV4-1	TRBJ2-7	CASSPQAGGAYEQYF	TGCGCCAGCAGCCCACAAGCGGGAGGGGCCTACGAGCAGTACTTC
many	-	TRBV18	TRBJ2-1	CASCVQGTPYNEQFF	TGTGCCAGCTGCGTACAGGGTACCCCCTACAATGAGCAGTTCTTC
many	TRBD1	TRBV7-9	TRBJ2-7	CASSLVGTAYEQYF	TGTGCCAGCAGCTTAGTGGGGACAGCCTACGAGCAGTACTTC
few	-	TRBV29-1	TRBJ1-2	CSVEDCGQRNYGYTF	TGCAGCGTTGAAGATTGTGGACAGAGAAACTATGGCTACACCTTC
few	TRBD2	TRBV4-1	TRBJ2-5	CASSQGTRLAGRETQYF	TGCGCCAGCAGCCAAGGAACGCGACTAGCGGGTAGAGAGACCCAGTACTTC
-	-	TRBV12-3/TRBV12-4	TRBJ2-7	CASTSVVQGGEQYF	TGTGCCAGCACCTCGGTTGTGCAGGGGGGCGAGCAGTACTTC
few	-	TRBV19	TRBJ2-6	CASSMGWSNSGANVLTF	TGTGCCAGTAGTATGGGGTGGAGCAACTCTGGGGCCAACGTCCTGACTTTC
few	-	TRBV5-8	TRBJ2-1	CASSSTGVTYNEQFF	TGTGCCAGCAGTTCGACGGGAGTCACCTACAATGAGCAGTTCTTC
-	TRBD2	TRBV29-1	TRBJ2-2	CSVLRELRTGELFF	TGCAGCGTGTTGCGGGAGTTACGCACCGGGGAGCTGTTTTTT
many	TRBD2	TRBV28	TRBJ2-1	CASSFSHGLAGNNEQFF	TGTGCCAGCAGTTTTTCCCATGGACTAGCGGGAAACAATGAGCAGTTCTTC
few	TRBD2	TRBV18	TRBJ2-5	CASSPPTSAGGGETQYF	TGTGCCAGCTCACCACCGACTTCAGCGGGAGGAGGAGAGACCCAGTACTTC
-	-	TRBV11-3	TRBJ2-4	CASSLGPGRGNIQYF	TGTGCCAGCAGCTTAGGCCCCGGCAGGGGAAACATTCAGTACTTC
few	-	TRBV3-1	TRBJ1-5	CASSQGGSGVGNQPQHF	TGTGCCAGCAGCCAAGGGGGCTCGGGAGTAGGAAATCAGCCCCAGCATTTT
-	-	TRBV25-1	TRBJ1-1	CASSEFASGAFF	TGTGCCAGCAGTGAATTCGCATCCGGTGCTTTCTTT
-	TRBD2	TRBV3-1	TRBJ2-2	CASSQFWEGGTGELFF	TGTGCCAGCAGCCAATTCTGGGAGGGAGGGACCGGGGAGCTGTTTTTT
-	TRBD1	TRBV9	TRBJ1-2	CASSATGGGGYTF	TGTGCCAGCAGCGCCACAGGGGGCGGAGGCTACACCTTC
-	-	TRBV19	TRBJ1-1	CASSSNGAMNTEAFF	TGTGCCAGTAGTAGCAACGGCGCTATGAACACTGAAGCTTTCTTT
-	-	TRBV4-1	TRBJ2-2	CASSQAADNTGELFF	TGCGCCAGCAGCCAAGCAGCGGATAACACCGGGGAGCTGTTTTTT
many	TRBD1	TRBV12-3/TRBV12-4	TRBJ1-5	CASSLGDRVNQPQHF	TGTGCCAGCAGTTTAGGGGACAGGGTCAATCAGCCCCAGCATTTT
many	-	TRBV12-3/TRBV12-4	TRBJ1-6	CASSLNVPELSPLHF	TGTGCCAGCAGTTTAAACGTCCCGGAATTATCACCCCTCCACTTT
-	-	TRBV7-9	TRBJ2-1	CASSLRDTDNEQFF	TGTGCCAGCAGCTTAAGGGACACCGACAATGAGCAGTTCTTC
few	TRBD1	TRBV20-1	TRBJ1-1	CSARPTGLNTEAFF	TGCAGTGCTAGGCCGACAGGGTTAAACACTGAAGCTTTCTTT
-	TRBD2	TRBV20-1	TRBJ2-2	CSAREGSSGRNGELFF	TGCAGTGCTAGAGAAGGGTCTAGCGGGAGGAATGGGGAGCTGTTTTTT
-	TRBD2	TRBV10-2	TRBJ2-3	CASKDGLAGPMGTDTQYF	TGCGCCAGCAAGGACGGGCTAGCGGGACCTATGGGGACAGATACGCAGTATTTT